The subject of this entry is one T cell receptor beta chain. The antigen is unknown. This sample was included in a study of CD8+ T cells in alopecia areata. Overall study findings and caveats: With patients, TCR sharing proved less clear than in mice, a difference possibly related to HLA. Sequenced scalp T cells also include alphabeta T cells resident in normal skin.

The CDR3 spans 16 residues. V was cut by 0 bases and J by 5 bases, with 14 bases left in between. As the sequencing template, cDNA was produced by extracting RNA and reverse transcribing it. Profiling relied on immunoSEQ multiplex PCR, and the TCRdb table lists in-frame clones only, not all of them. The top ten hold approximately 34% of the sample, which has roughly 140,000 clones, approximately 60% seen once. This clonotype was obtained from a human donor in good health. Sequencing was performed on CD8+ T cells sorted from blood. V usage is TRBV23-1 and J usage is TRBJ2-1; TRBD1 is a possible D gene (6 bases). TRBV23-1 carries the ORF label, with uncertain function. CDR3 DNA sequence: TGCGCCAGCAGTCAATCACGTGAAAACAGGGACAATGAGCAGTTCTTC. The encoded protein is CASSQSRENRDNEQFF.